The sequence of this T cell receptor (beta chain) was determined in a study of T-cell memory formation after mild COVID-19. General study points: Among clones contracting day 15 to 85, CD4/CD8 was balanced, whereas later expanders leaned CD4+. CD8+ contracting clones occupied EMRA, while CD4+ ones occupied mainly CM and EM.

CDR3 length: 13 residues. V was shortened by 3 bases and J by 5 bases, with 10 bases between the two germline ends. From germline, CDR1 is MNHEY and CDR2 SVGAGI. Barcoded TCR alpha and TCR beta cDNA libraries with UMIs came from 5'RACE using constant-segment primers. TCRdb fed the 5' RACE reads into MiXCR, producing one record per CDR3 protein. Of a few hundred thousand distinct CDR3 sequences listed, approximately 9% were seen once; the top ten hold around 21%. Regarding this clonotype: Its target is unknown.

Sequenced: PBMCs or a T cell subset sorted from them (not recorded which). The chain joins TRBV6-5 to TRBJ1-1, with D possibly TRBD1 on 5 matching bases. The sequence was collected from a man aged 18 to 29 who had mild COVID-19 (a few samples of this study predate the infection). Cell type and time point are not known. The CDR3 loop reads CASSYGEGTEAFF. The CDR3 DNA sequence: TGTGCCAGCAGTTATGGGGAGGGGACTGAAGCTTTCTTT.